Listed here are 30 T cell receptor beta chains from one sample, sequenced in a study of technical replicates of blood from a handful of donors. Some clones are missing from TCRdb's copy, which holds only in-frame ones; the method was immunoSEQ multiplex PCR. The data show tens of thousands of clones, around 93% seen once. The specimen was T cells isolated from PBMCs. Receptor source: a human donor in good health.

This clone turned up a few times. This chain links TRBV5-5 with TRBJ2-1; 11 nucleotides align to TRBD2. The CDR3 runs 18 residues. J was trimmed by 10 bases and V by 0 bases; bases with no gene match: 15. The V gene's germline CDR1 is SGHKS and CDR2 YYEKEE (reference sequence). CDR3 coding DNA: TGTGCCAGCAGCTTGGGTGGAGGTTTAGCGGGGGGGGGTAGCGAGCAGTTCTTC. This gives the protein CASSLGGGLAGGGSEQFF.

This chain joins TRBV2 and TRBJ1-5, with D perhaps matching TRBD1 (6 bases). In germline, CDR1 is SNHLY, CDR2 FYNNEI. This CDR3 spans 16 amino acids. The germline V and J ends were trimmed by 6 bases and 4 bases, with 19 bases remaining between them. The CDR3 DNA reads as TGTGCCAGCAGGTTGACAGGCGTCATCTTTAATCAGCCCCAGCATTTT. Translation: CASRLTGVIFNQPQHF.

This sequence joins TRBV19 and TRBJ1-5, with 7 bases fitting TRBD1. CDR1 is LNHDA, CDR2 SQIVND, per germline (reference sequence). V lost 5 bases and J lost 0; bases outside the gene matches: 10. The CDR3 length is 17 residues. The CDR3 DNA sequence: TGTGCCAGTAGTCCCCGGGGGACAGCTTATAGCAATCAGCCCCAGCATTTT. It encodes CASSPRGTAYSNQPQHF.

The rearrangement uses TRBV5-1 and TRBJ2-7; 7 nucleotides match TRBD1. Per germline, CDR1 SGHRS and CDR2 YFSETQ. Trimming at V came to 1 base and at J to 5 bases, leaving 9 bases not matched to a gene. The CDR3 runs to 15 residues. CDR3 DNA sequence: TGCGCCAGCAGCTTGATCGAGACAGGGAGCCACGAGCAGTACTTC. Translating gives CASSLIETGSHEQYF.

The chain is built from TRBV28 and TRBJ2-5; TRBD2 is a possible D gene (6 bases). CDR1 and CDR2 from the germline V gene are MDHEN and SYDVKM. CDR3 size: 14 residues. Trimming took 5 bases from V and 10 from J, leaving 20 bases between them. CDR3 in DNA: TGTGCCAGCAGTCCATCCTGGGGCCGCGGGGACCAGTACTTC. Translating it yields CASSPSWGRGDQYF.

V and J are TRBV13 and TRBJ2-6; D is unclear. The germline V and J ends were trimmed by 5 bases and 1 base, with 6 bases remaining between them. The CDR3 is made up of 14 amino acids. The V gene's germline CDR1 is PRHDT and CDR2 FYEKMQ (reference sequence). CDR3 amino acids: CASSPLSGANVLTF. As DNA, the CDR3 is TGTGCCAGCAGCCCCCTGTCTGGGGCCAACGTCCTGACTTTC.

CDR3 protein: CASSYYSMGNTEAFF. The CDR3 DNA reads TGCGCCAGCAGCTATTACAGCATGGGGAACACTGAAGCTTTCTTT. V and J are TRBV5-1 and TRBJ1-1; D call uncertain. V was clipped by 3 bases and J by 1 base, with 13 bases between them. Germline CDR1 SGHRS, CDR2 YFSETQ. The CDR3 totals 15 residues.

This chain uses TRBV7-6 with TRBJ2-7; 7 bases line up with TRBD1. The germline gives CDR1 SGHVS, CDR2 FNYEAQ. The CDR3 has 14 amino acids. The V gene end was trimmed by 4 bases and the J gene end by 2 bases; junction bases not matched to a gene: 5. The chain's CDR3 is CASSSGTGAYEQYF. The CDR3 DNA follows: TGTGCCAGCAGCTCGGGCACAGGGGCCTACGAGCAGTACTTC.

The V call is TRBV7-9, the J call TRBJ1-1; the D is unclear. This CDR3 has 13 residues. Trimming removed 5 bases at V and 2 bases at J, with 9 bases between. Germline assignment: CDR1 SEHNR and CDR2 FQNEAQ (reference sequence). Here the CDR3 reads CASSEGVNTEAFF. The CDR3 DNA sequence: TGTGCCAGCAGCGAGGGCGTCAACACTGAAGCTTTCTTT.

About this clone itself: One end of the junction does not line up with germline, which may come from a read error. The chain employs TRBV12-5 and TRBJ1-6, with 7 bases that match TRBD1. The CDR3 sequence is 17 residues long. Germline V CDR1 and CDR2: LGHNT, FRNRAP. CDR3 amino acids: CASGLVLGQVMNSPFHF. The CDR3 DNA follows: TGTGCTAGTGGTTTGGTACTAGGACAGGTAATGAATTCACCCTTCCACTTT.

The genes are TRBV30 and TRBJ1-2; 7 bases agree with TRBD1. CDR3 length: 14 amino acids. The junction had 5 bases not matched to a gene; V was cut back by 3 bases and J by 1 base. The V gene's germline CDR1 is GTSNPN and CDR2 SVGIG (reference sequence). CDR3 in DNA: TGTGCCTGGAGGGGACAGCGCCTTAACTATGGCTACACCTTC. This gives the protein CAWRGQRLNYGYTF.

The rearrangement uses TRBV2 and TRBJ1-6; D gene uncertain. The CDR3 has 13 amino acids. V lost 7 bases and J 4 bases, leaving 8 bases between the germline ends. CDR1 SNHLY and CDR2 FYNNEI come from the germline V gene. In nucleotides, the CDR3 is TGTGCCAGCAAGCCCTCTTATAATTCACCCCTCCACTTT. It specifies CASKPSYNSPLHF.

The chain joins TRBV4-1 to TRBJ2-1; 11 nucleotides align to TRBD2. V shed 3 bases and J 3 bases; nucleotides not matched to a gene: 4. The CDR3 contains 16 residues. Per germline, CDR1 MGHRA and CDR2 YSYEKL. This CDR3 reads CASSQGTSGHYNEQFF. In nucleotides, the CDR3 is TGCGCCAGCAGCCAGGGGACTAGCGGCCACTACAATGAGCAGTTCTTC.

The chain recombines TRBV5-1 with TRBJ2-5, with TRBD2 matching over 12 bases. This CDR3 comprises 16 residues. After removal of 1 base from V and 1 base from J, the junction contained 2 bases not matched to a gene. Germline loops: CDR1 SGHRS, CDR2 YFSETQ. The CDR3 protein is CASSLLTSGGQETQYF. CDR3 DNA: TGCGCCAGCAGCTTGTTGACTAGCGGGGGCCAAGAGACCCAGTACTTC.

Here the CDR3 DNA reads TGTGCCAGCACCTGGACAGAAGGGGCCTACGAGCAGTACTTC. This translates into CASTWTEGAYEQYF. The chain employs TRBV6-5 and TRBJ2-7, with D perhaps TRBD1 (6 bases). V was shortened by 7 bases and J by 2 bases, with 15 bases between the two germline ends. In germline, CDR1 is MNHEY, CDR2 SVGAGI. The CDR3 contains 14 residues.

This clone was seen once. The chain has TRBV13 and TRBJ2-2; 7 bases match TRBD2. The germline V gene encodes CDR1 PRHDT and CDR2 FYEKMQ (reference sequence). Trimming removed 5 bases from V and 8 bases from J; junction bases left unmatched: 14. The CDR3 is 16 residues long. The CDR3 DNA follows: TGTGCCAGCAGCCGATTGGGGGGGAGACTTTCTGGGGAGCTGTTTTTT. Translated: CASSRLGGRLSGELFF.

CDR3: CASSLWLDLEGGYTF. The CDR3, as DNA: TGCGCCAGCAGCTTGTGGTTGGACCTTGAGGGTGGCTACACCTTC. The chain combines TRBV5-1 with TRBJ1-2; D is uncertain. The V end was cut by 1 base, the J end by 7 bases, with 17 bases between. CDR1 is SGHRS and CDR2 is YFSETQ in the germline V gene. There are 15 residues in the CDR3.

This chain joins TRBV2 and TRBJ2-1; 10 bases map to TRBD2. CDR3 length: 18 residues. The V gene end was trimmed by 6 bases and the J gene end by 4 bases; junction bases not matched to a gene: 15. The germline gives CDR1 SNHLY, CDR2 FYNNEI. CDR3 nucleotides: TGTGCCAGCAGGGGTCAGCGGGAGGGCCGGCCTGAATACAATGAGCAGTTCTTC. Protein sequence: CASRGQREGRPEYNEQFF.

The chain joins TRBV5-8 to TRBJ2-7, with D perhaps matching TRBD2 (6 bases). Germline lookup yields CDR1 SGHTS and CDR2 YDEGEE. V was trimmed by 0 bases and J by 3 bases, leaving 7 bases between them. The CDR3 is 13 amino acids. DNA of the CDR3: TGTGCCAGCAGCTTGGACGGGGGCTACGAGCAGTACTTC. This sequence encodes CASSLDGGYEQYF.

This clone was counted once. V and J are TRBV7-8 and TRBJ2-3, with D perhaps matching TRBD1 (6 bases). The V end was cut by 5 bases, the J end by 2 bases, with 17 bases between. Germline-derived CDR1 and CDR2 are SGHVS and FQNEAQ. CDR3 length: 16 residues. DNA for the CDR3: TGTGCCAGCAGCCCCCTAAGGCAGGGGACCACAGATACGCAGTATTTT. Its translation is CASSPLRQGTTDTQYF.

The chain carries TRBV9 and TRBJ2-7, with a possible D match to TRBD1 (6 bases). There are 14 residues in the CDR3. V dropped 3 bases and J dropped 1 base, with 11 bases sitting between them. Germline loops: CDR1 SGDLS, CDR2 YYNGEE. The CDR3 sequence is CASSEGQRSYEQYF. For the CDR3, the DNA is TGTGCCAGCAGCGAAGGACAGCGTTCCTACGAGCAGTACTTC. Using reference TRBV9 and TRBJ2-7 for the parts outside the CDR3, the full variable domain is DSGVTQTPKHLITATGQRVTLRCSPRSGDLSVYWYQQSLDQGLQFLIQYYNGEERAKGNILERFSAQQFPDLHSELNLSSLELGDSALYFCASSEGQRSYEQYFGPGTRLTVT.

The chain employs TRBV30 and TRBJ2-5, with a weak D call TRBD2 (6 bases). The CDR3 spans 14 residues. CDR1 GTSNPN and CDR2 SVGIG come from the germline V gene (reference sequence). Trimming left V 4 bases short and J 5 bases short, with 17 bases between. The CDR3 sequence is CAWTGEPTLETQYF. For the CDR3, the DNA is TGTGCCTGGACGGGGGAGCCCACTCTGGAGACCCAGTACTTC.

The chain has TRBV5-8 and TRBJ1-4, with 8 bases that match TRBD1. This CDR3 is 13 amino acids long. V trimming: 4 bases; J trimming: 7 bases; junction bases outside the gene matches: 3. In germline, CDR1 is SGHTS, CDR2 YDEGEE. Here the CDR3 DNA reads TGTGCCAGCAGCCGGGACAGGCTTGAAAAACTGTTTTTT. Translating it yields CASSRDRLEKLFF.

This clone was recorded a few times. The chain joins TRBV5-1 to TRBJ1-1; 7 nucleotides agree with TRBD1. CDR1 is SGHRS and CDR2 is YFSETQ in the germline V gene. V lost 4 bases, J lost 2 bases, and 17 bases stayed unmatched. This CDR3 contains 18 residues. This CDR3 is CASSLRVATRDRNTEAFF. CDR3 bases: TGCGCCAGCAGCCTACGTGTGGCAACCCGGGACAGAAACACTGAAGCTTTCTTT.

The rearrangement joins TRBV9 to TRBJ2-2, with D uncertain. Between the trimmed V and J ends, which lost 0 bases and 5 bases, there was a span of 11 bases. Germline assignment: CDR1 SGDLS and CDR2 YYNGEE. This CDR3 is 15 amino acids long. CDR3 in DNA: TGTGCCAGCAGCGTAGTGGATGGGCAGACCGGGGAGCTGTTTTTT. Amino acids: CASSVVDGQTGELFF.

The chain recombines TRBV11-3 with TRBJ1-3, with D maybe TRBD1 (6 bases). The CDR3 covers 18 residues. V lost 4 bases to trimming and J lost 2 bases, with 21 bases between them. CDR1 and CDR2 (germline): SGHNT, YENEEA. The CDR3 region is CASSYTTGPPGTGNTIYF. The CDR3 region has the DNA TGTGCCAGCAGCTACACGACAGGCCCACCGGGGACTGGAAACACCATATATTTT.

This chain joins TRBV29-1 and TRBJ1-3; tentative D call: TRBD1 (5 bases). The V gene lost 6 bases and the J gene lost 1 base, with 13 bases spanning the gap. The CDR3 consists of 14 residues. The germline gives CDR1 SQVTM, CDR2 ANQGSEA. The CDR3 coding sequence is TGCAGCGTCGGCGGCCGGGGGTCTGGAAACACCATATATTTT. It translates to CSVGGRGSGNTIYF. Combining the CDR3 with reference TRBV29-1 and TRBJ1-3 gives the whole variable domain SAVISQKPSRDICQRGTSLTIQCQVDSQVTMMFWYRQQPGQSLTLIATANQGSEATYESGFVIDKFPISRPNLTFSTLTVSNMSPEDSSIYLCSVGGRGSGNTIYFGEGSWLTVV.

The CDR3 loop is CASSPATGGVFPGELFF. As DNA, the CDR3 is TGTGCCAGCTCACCAGCGACAGGGGGCGTTTTTCCCGGGGAGCTGTTTTTT. This chain links TRBV18 with TRBJ2-2, with 10 bases lining up with TRBD1. V shed 2 bases and J 6 bases; nucleotides not matched to a gene: 9. Germline lookup yields CDR1 KGHSH and CDR2 LQKENI. The CDR3 loop spans 17 amino acids.

This clone was picked up a small number of times. This chain connects TRBV9 to TRBJ1-1; D is undetermined. This CDR3 spans 13 amino acids. With 5 bases removed from V and 1 base from J, the gap between germline ends came to 9 bases. In germline, CDR1 is SGDLS, CDR2 YYNGEE. The CDR3, as DNA: TGTGCCAGCAGTTTACGGGAGAACACTGAAGCTTTCTTT. Residues: CASSLRENTEAFF.

In nucleotides, the CDR3 is TGTGCCAGCAGCCTACAGGGGCCAACTGGAAACACCATATATTTT. Protein sequence: CASSLQGPTGNTIYF. V is TRBV5-4 and J is TRBJ1-3; 7 nucleotides line up with TRBD1. The CDR3 runs to 15 residues. The germline CDR1 and CDR2 sequences are SGHNT and YYREEE (reference sequence). J gave up 2 bases and V 4 bases, and 6 bases lay outside the gene matches. Looking up the rest from reference TRBV5-4 and TRBJ1-3 gives the full variable domain: ETGVTQSPTHLIKTRGQQVTLRCSSQSGHNTVSWYQQALGQGPQFIFQYYREEENGRGNFPPRFSGLQFPNYSSELNVNALELDDSALYLCASSLQGPTGNTIYFGEGSWLTVV.